This T cell receptor (beta chain) was obtained from a study of regulatory T cells in long-lasting Graves disease (dated by TCRdb to about 2021). Looking at the study overall: Persistent Graves' disease was defined as persistently positive TSH receptor autoantibodies together with antithyroid drug treatment for over 5 years. Persistent Graves' disease patients were compared with newly diagnosed Graves' disease patients by peripheral blood TCR sequencing and RNA sequencing. The study was conducted in China and was registered as a clinical trial. A total of around 35 samples underwent TCR sequencing, from about 13 patients with persistent Graves' disease and some 20 patients with newly diagnosed Graves' disease. In the clinical cohort, patients with persistent Graves' disease had used antithyroid drugs for an average of roughly 10 years. What the study reported, not specific to this receptor: Only peripheral blood was studied, because thyroid tissue, the primary lesion, was inaccessible. Persistent disease showed preferential use of TRBV28, TRBJ1-2 and TRBJ2-5, whereas newly diagnosed disease favored TRBV20-1 and TRBJ2-1. The authors noted that the small sample size was a limitation that may lower accuracy. Only the TCR beta chain was sequenced and analyzed. Lower TCR Shannon entropy and fewer highly expanded clones were observed in persistent Graves' disease patients than in newly diagnosed patients, which suggested clonal expansion. Persistent patients shared more public clonotypes among themselves (roughly 2,700) than newly diagnosed patients did (approximately 870).

This clonotype was observed a handful of times. This clone's antigen is unknown. No qualities accompany the bases; no much larger clone lies one base away. The CDR3 contains 12 residues, cysteine and phenylalanine counted. The read is trimmed to its CDR3 DNA, 36 bases read in frame from base 1. V loses 7 bases, J loses 0 bases, and the germline ends lie 9 bases apart. The germline V gene specifies SQVTM as CDR1 and ANQGSEA as CDR2. Library generation was performed with multiplex PCR. The listed sequencing device is Illumina HiSeq 4000. To build TCR beta libraries, CDR3 regions were amplified by Arm-PCR using iRepertoire HTBI primers. PCR products were gel purified before sequencing. The published analysis was carried out like this. A total of fewer than 70 TRBV and 14 TRBJ segments were identified across samples and were used for gene usage analysis of CDR3 amino acid clonotypes. Filtered high-quality paired reads were merged into contigs using COPE and FqMerger. BLAST was used to align contigs to IMGT TRBV, TRBD and TRBJ reference genes, with CDR3 defined following IMGT. Clonotypes above 0.1% frequency were classified as highly expanded clones. Shannon entropy served as the measure of repertoire diversity, while the Gini coefficient captured V-J evenness. A clonotype found in more than one individual was treated as public. TCRdb trimmed the raw reads at Q25, called clones with MiXCR and kept productive beta chains. Entries that share a CDR3 protein sequence are merged under the most common genes and DNA. The V and J calls follow TCRdb's processing rather than the paper's. Counted in this sample were about 660,000 distinct CDR3 sequences; approximately 29% of them appeared once. Around 40% of the sample is in the top ten clones.

This sample's time point label indicates: persistent/refractory GD, antithyroid drugs over 5 years with positive TRAb. For both TCR sequencing and RNA sequencing, RNA was extracted from PBMCs using TRIzol. The diagnosis of Graves' disease was made according to American Thyroid Association guidelines. Patients for the study were recruited at an endocrinology department in Xi'an, China. Each patient gave around 9.2 milliliters of peripheral blood, collected in an EDTA anticoagulant tube. PBMCs were isolated by Ficoll Paque Plus density gradient separation without further T cell sorting. RNA quality was checked with an Agilent 2100 Bioanalyzer and agarose gel, and concentration with a NanoDrop 2000.

The chain joins TRBV29-1 to TRBJ1-2, with the D gene too uncertain to name. The sequence came from a female donor with Graves disease. The sample was peripheral blood mononuclear cells (PBMCs), taken when the disease was refractory, from a patient treated with antithyroid drugs. The base sequence is TGCAGCGCCCGACGGGCTAACTATGGCTACACCTTC. Translated, it gives CSARRANYGYTF. The reference TRBV29-1 and TRBJ1-2 proteins fill in what lies around the CDR3, so the full variable domain reads SAVISQKPSRDICQRGTSLTIQCQVDSQVTMMFWYRQQPGQSLTLIATANQGSEATYESGFVIDKFPISRPNLTFSTLTVSNMSPEDSSIYLCSARRANYGYTFGSGTRLTVV.